Shown below are 19 T cell receptor beta chains from a single sample sequenced in a study of CD8+CD57+ T cells in acquired aplastic anemia. TCR beta VDJ and CDR3 profiles were obtained from a genomic DNA template. TCRdb analysed the reads with MiXCR anew, one entry per CDR3 protein. The sample contains roughly 150,000 distinct CDR3 sequences, 35% to 55% of which appear only once. What was sequenced was sorted CD4+, CD8+, or CD8+CD57+ T cells (not recorded which) from PBMCs. These receptors all come from a human donor in good health.

This clonotype has a count of ten or more. V gene TRBV19 combines with J gene TRBJ1-4; tentative D call: TRBD1 (6 bases). V was trimmed by 5 bases and J by 8 bases, leaving 12 bases between them. The CDR3 loop spans 13 amino acids. Germline loops: CDR1 LNHDA, CDR2 SQIVND (reference sequence). Written as DNA, the CDR3 is TGTGCCAGTAGTGTACAGGGAGGCGAAAAACTGTTTTTT. It codes for CASSVQGGEKLFF. The variable domain in full, completed from reference TRBV19 and TRBJ1-4, reads DGGITQSPKYLFRKEGQNVTLSCEQNLNHDAMYWYRQDPGQGLRLIYYSQIVNDFQKGDIAEGYSVSREKKESFPLTVTSAQKNPTAFYLCASSVQGGEKLFFGSGTQLSVL.

This chain connects TRBV30 to TRBJ2-6; D is uncertain. V lost 5 bases, J lost 0 bases, and 5 bases lay in between. This CDR3 spans 13 amino acids. Germline CDR1 GTSNPN, CDR2 SVGIG (reference sequence). CDR3 region: CAWAISGANVLTF. The DNA of the CDR3 is TGTGCCTGGGCCATCTCTGGGGCCAACGTCCTGACTTTC.

This clonotype was found many times. The CDR3, as DNA: TGCAGTGCTAGAGACCCCCGGACTAGCGGGAGGGCCGGGCAAGATACGCAGTATTTT. Protein sequence: CSARDPRTSGRAGQDTQYF. The rearrangement links TRBV20-1 to TRBJ2-3; TRBD2 matches at 15 bases. Germline lookup yields CDR1 DFQATT and CDR2 SNEGSKA (reference sequence). CDR3 size: 19 residues. J was trimmed by 5 bases and V by 0 bases; bases with no gene match: 12.

This chain joins TRBV6-1 and TRBJ2-4; 11 nucleotides align to TRBD1. The CDR3 extends over 14 amino acids. The germline V gene has CDR1 MNHNS and CDR2 SASEGT. J was trimmed by 6 bases and V by 6 bases; bases with no gene match: 4. CDR3: CASRRDRGGNIQYF. The CDR3 DNA follows: TGTGCCAGCAGGAGGGACAGGGGGGGAAACATTCAGTACTTC.

The chain links TRBV4-2 to TRBJ2-3, with 12 bases that match TRBD1. The V gene end was trimmed by 6 bases and the J gene end by 8 bases; junction bases not matched to a gene: 12. This CDR3 comprises 16 residues. CDR1 LGHNA and CDR2 YNFKEQ come from the germline V gene. CDR3 sequence reads: CASSVPGQGAIGTQYF. CDR3 coding DNA: TGTGCCAGCAGTGTGCCGGGACAGGGGGCGATTGGTACGCAGTATTTT.

Only one count was recorded for this clonotype. The chain combines TRBV5-1 with TRBJ1-6; D is uncertain. CDR3 length: 13 amino acids. In germline, CDR1 is SGHRS, CDR2 YFSETQ. Between the trimmed V and J ends, which lost 1 base and 10 bases, there was a span of 9 bases. CDR3 DNA: TGCGCCAGCAGCTTGCCGGGCAGGTCACCCCTCCACTTT. Its protein is CASSLPGRSPLHF.

This clonotype was detected a few times. Since a much larger clone is just one base distant, this may be a read error. V and J are TRBV7-8 and TRBJ2-1, with 11 bases fitting TRBD1. CDR3 length equals 14 residues. CDR1 is SGHVS, CDR2 FQNEAQ, per germline. The CDR3 DNA reads as TGTGCCAGCAGCTTTGGGACAGGGGGGTCGGAGCAGCTCTTC. The encoded protein is CASSFGTGGSEQLF.

The gene calls are TRBV29-1 and TRBJ2-5; D is perhaps TRBD1 (7 bases). V lost 7 bases, J lost 3 bases, and 21 bases lay in between. Germline V gene data show CDR1 as SQVTM and CDR2 as ANQGSEA. The CDR3 consists of 15 residues. The CDR3 DNA reads TGCAGCGCTACCCACACGGCGGGGACAGAAGAGACCCAGTACTTC. Encoded protein: CSATHTAGTEETQYF.

The chain employs TRBV10-1 and TRBJ2-3; 9 bases align to TRBD2. This CDR3 has 14 amino acids. Germline lookup yields CDR1 WNHNN and CDR2 SYGVQD (reference sequence). After removal of 8 bases from V and 4 bases from J, the junction contained 7 bases not matched to a gene. For the CDR3, the DNA is TGCGCCAGCGCCGTAGCGGGAGTGGCAGATACGCAGTATTTT. As protein: CASAVAGVADTQYF.

The V and J genes are TRBV10-2 and TRBJ1-5; 9 bases are shared with TRBD1. Germline lookup yields CDR1 WSHSY and CDR2 SAAADI. The CDR3 has 15 residues. Trimming cost V 5 bases and J 3 bases; bases outside gene matches: 5. Here the CDR3 reads CASSLGQGTNQPQHF. CDR3 nucleotides: TGCGCCAGCAGTCTGGGACAGGGCACCAATCAGCCCCAGCATTTT.

The rearrangement links TRBV19 to TRBJ2-1; D may be TRBD1 or TRBD2 (6 bases each). The CDR3 sequence is 15 residues long. V lost 4 bases and J 7 bases, leaving 17 bases between the germline ends. Germline lookup yields CDR1 LNHDA and CDR2 SQIVND (reference sequence). In DNA, the CDR3 is TGTGCCAGTAGTACCGACCGGGGGCAAACTAATGAGCAGTTCTTC. Translating gives CASSTDRGQTNEQFF.

This clonotype was detected many times. V and J are TRBV20-1 and TRBJ2-7; 8 bases align to TRBD1. In germline, CDR1 is DFQATT, CDR2 SNEGSKA (reference sequence). The CDR3 loop spans 15 amino acids. The trim removed 3 bases at V and 4 bases at J, leaving 11 bases unmatched. CDR3 loop: CSARAWAGGSYEQYF. The CDR3 DNA reads as TGCAGTGCTAGGGCCTGGGCAGGGGGCTCGTACGAGCAGTACTTC.

This clonotype came up many times. The J gene is TRBJ2-3, the V gene TRBV9; TRBD2 is a possible D gene (5 bases). The length of the CDR3 is 13 residues. Trimming took off 4 bases at V and 8 bases at J, with 14 bases between the two ends. In germline, CDR1 is SGDLS, CDR2 YYNGEE. The CDR3, as DNA: TGTGCCAGCAGCTCAGAGGGAAAGGGTACGCAGTATTTT. This translates into CASSSEGKGTQYF.

To note about this clonotype: A much larger clone lies one base from this, so it may be a read error. The V and J genes are TRBV6-4 and TRBJ2-3, with D possibly TRBD2 on 5 matching bases. The CDR3 has 13 residues. CDR1 and CDR2 from the germline V gene are MRHNA and SNTAGT. The DNA for the CDR3 is TGTGCCGGCAGTGGGGAGATCACAGATACGCAGTATTTT. As protein: CAGSGEITDTQYF.

Notes on this clonotype: A read error may be the cause here, since a much bigger clone is one base away. V and J are TRBV2 and TRBJ1-2; D is ambiguous. CDR3 length equals 13 residues. The V end was cut by 3 bases, the J end by 4 bases, with 9 bases between. From germline, CDR1 is SNHLY and CDR2 FYNNEI. The CDR3 DNA sequence: TGTGCCAGCAGTGATAACGGGGTCTATGGCTACACCTTC. Translation: CASSDNGVYGYTF.

On this clonotype: A much larger clonotype is one base distant, so this may be a read error. This chain connects TRBV30 to TRBJ2-7; D remains ambiguous. CDR3 length equals 11 residues. Germline V gene data show CDR1 as GTSNPN and CDR2 as SVGIG (reference sequence). The CDR3 region is CAWRGLYGQYF. The DNA for the CDR3 is TGTGCCTGGAGGGGCCTCTACGGGCAGTACTTC. Filled out from reference TRBV30 and TRBJ2-7, the complete variable domain reads SQTIHQWPATLVQPVGSPLSLECTVEGTSNPNLYWYRQAAGRGLQLLFYSVGIGQISSEVPQNLSASRPQDRQFILSSKKLLLSDSGFYLCAWRGLYGQYFGPGTRLTVT.

This chain connects TRBV19 to TRBJ2-7, with a tentative D call TRBD2 (5 bases). CDR1 and CDR2 (germline): LNHDA, SQIVND (reference sequence). Between the trimmed V and J ends, which lost 6 bases and 4 bases, there was a span of 19 bases. The CDR3 sequence is 15 residues long. Written as DNA, the CDR3 is TGTGCCAGTAGCCCGACTGGACTGGGAATTTACGAGCAGTACTTC. It codes for CASSPTGLGIYEQYF.

The chain combines TRBV7-2 with TRBJ1-2; D uncertain. CDR3 length: 13 residues. Between the trimmed V and J ends, which lost 5 bases and 4 bases, there was a span of 11 bases. Germline loops: CDR1 SGHTA, CDR2 FQGNSA. The CDR3, as DNA: TGTGCCAGCAGCACCGAGGGTGGCTATGGCTACACCTTC. Amino acid sequence: CASSTEGGYGYTF.

This clonotype was seen many times. This chain uses TRBV9 with TRBJ1-2; TRBD1 matches 8 bases. Per the germline V gene, CDR1 is SGDLS and CDR2 is YYNGEE. J lost 4 bases, V lost 3 bases, and 5 bases had no gene match. The CDR3 runs to 14 residues. CDR3 DNA sequence: TGTGCCAGCAGCGGCCAGGGGGCGGGCTATGGCTACACCTTC. The encoded protein is CASSGQGAGYGYTF.